The 7 T cell receptor beta chains given below trace back to one sample, sequenced in a study of identical twins (TCRdb year 2016). The library was obtained by 5' RACE. Reads for this sample came from an Illumina HiSeq 2000. TCRdb redid the processing of the public reads, applying fastp at Q25 and MiXCR, and retained in-frame beta chains. Duplicate CDR3 protein sequences are folded into a single record with the most common DNA and genes. The sample contains more than 600,000 distinct CDR3 sequences, 15% to 20% of them found a single time. Around 13% of the sample lies in the top ten. These data were also filed under a second study, of T cells expressing NK-cell markers.

Sequenced material: PBMCs. These receptors were taken from a woman under 30 in good health.

V is TRBV12-3 or TRBV12-4 and J is TRBJ1-2; TRBD1 aligns across 9 bases. V was clipped by 1 base and J by 3 bases; unmatched bases: 6. The CDR3 is made up of 16 amino acids. The CDR3 loop is CASSLGTGALYYGYTF. Written as DNA, the CDR3 is TGTGCCAGCAGTTTAGGGACAGGGGCCCTCTACTATGGCTACACCTTC.

The V call is TRBV15, the J call TRBJ2-1; D is possibly TRBD1 (6 bases). V was trimmed by 0 bases and J by 12 bases, leaving 27 bases between them. Germline V lookup: CDR1 LNHNV, CDR2 YYDKDF (reference sequence). The CDR3 extends over 18 amino acids. The CDR3 sequence is CATSRDRRNRALTYGQFF. Written as DNA, the CDR3 is TGTGCCACCAGCAGAGATCGAAGAAACAGGGCTCTAACATACGGGCAGTTCTTC. Complete variable domain (other parts from reference TRBV15 and TRBJ2-1): DAMVIQNPRYQVTQFGKPVTLSCSQTLNHNVMYWYQQKSSQAPKLLFHYYDKDFNNEADTPDNFQSRRPNTSFCFLDIRSPGLGDTAMYLCATSRDRRNRALTYGQFFGPGTRLTVL.

The gene calls are TRBV7-2 and TRBJ1-2; maybe TRBD1 (6 bases). The V gene's germline CDR1 is SGHTA and CDR2 FQGNSA. This CDR3 has 13 residues. The V gene lost 1 base and the J gene lost 6 bases, with 9 bases spanning the gap. In nucleotides, the CDR3 is TGTGCCAGCAGCTTAGGACAGGTCAATGGCTACACCTTC. Its translation: CASSLGQVNGYTF.

This clonotype was recorded once. V and J are TRBV7-3 and TRBJ2-1, with D possibly matching TRBD2 (6 bases). Germline V gene data show CDR1 as SGHTA and CDR2 as FQGTGA. With 6 bases removed from V and 9 bases from J, the gap between germline ends came to 18 bases. The CDR3 loop spans 14 amino acids. CDR3 DNA sequence: TGTGCCAGCAGGGTCGGCGGGGTTGTGACTGAGCAGTTCTTC. Translating gives CASRVGGVVTEQFF.

This chain joins TRBV5-1 and TRBJ2-6; D may be TRBD1 (5 bases). This CDR3 spans 16 amino acids. Trimming removed 5 bases at V and 2 bases at J, with 14 bases between. Germline-derived CDR1 and CDR2 are SGHRS and YFSETQ. CDR3 region: CASSFRTGPGANVLTF. For the CDR3, the DNA is TGCGCCAGCAGTTTCCGTACAGGTCCTGGGGCCAACGTCCTGACTTTC.

V usage is TRBV20-1 and J usage is TRBJ2-3; D gene uncertain. V was clipped by 4 bases and J by 1 base, with 6 bases between them. Germline loops: CDR1 DFQATT, CDR2 SNEGSKA (reference sequence). CDR3 length: 12 residues. The CDR3 spells CSATGRTDTQYF. For the CDR3, the DNA is TGCAGTGCTACCGGACGCACAGATACGCAGTATTTT.

V is TRBV20-1 and J is TRBJ1-4; tentatively, D is TRBD1 (5 bases). V was pared by 3 bases and J by 4 bases, with 12 bases between. The CDR3 consists of 14 residues. CDR1 is DFQATT and CDR2 is SNEGSKA in the germline V gene (reference sequence). DNA for the CDR3: TGCAGTGCTAGTTTTACAGGCGGTAATGAAAAACTGTTTTTT. Its protein is CSASFTGGNEKLFF.